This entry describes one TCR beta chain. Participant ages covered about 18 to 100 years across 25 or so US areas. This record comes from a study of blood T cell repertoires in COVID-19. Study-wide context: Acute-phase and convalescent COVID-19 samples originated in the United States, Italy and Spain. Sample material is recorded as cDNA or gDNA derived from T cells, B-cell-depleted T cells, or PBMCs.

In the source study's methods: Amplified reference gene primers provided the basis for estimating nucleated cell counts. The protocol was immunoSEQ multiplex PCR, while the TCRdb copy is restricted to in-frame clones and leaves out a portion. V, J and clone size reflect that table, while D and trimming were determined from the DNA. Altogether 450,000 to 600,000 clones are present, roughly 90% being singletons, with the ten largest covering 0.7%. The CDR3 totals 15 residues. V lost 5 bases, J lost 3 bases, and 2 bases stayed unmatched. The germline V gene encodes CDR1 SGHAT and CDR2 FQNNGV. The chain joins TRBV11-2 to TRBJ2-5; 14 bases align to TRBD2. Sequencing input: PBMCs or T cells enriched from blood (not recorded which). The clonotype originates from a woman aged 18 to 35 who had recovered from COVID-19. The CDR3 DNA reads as TGTGCCAGCAGCCAGGGACTAGCGGGGGAAGAGACCCAGTACTTC. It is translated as CASSQGLAGEETQYF.